The 22 T cell receptor beta chains given below trace back to one sample, sequenced in a study of cytomegalovirus exposure and HLA in healthy donors (dated by TCRdb to about 2017). The library was obtained by the immunoSEQ multiplex PCR assay. The multiplex PCR relied on a mix of 60 forward primers for TCR Vbeta segments and 13 reverse primers for TCR Jbeta segments. Imported from immuneACCESS, the table was reduced by TCRdb to in-frame sequences with V and J called. These copies leave out some clones; in studies compared against another copy, an unresolved V gene accounts for under half, and the cause of the remainder is not known. This sample lists approximately 74,000 clones; about 79% were detected once. The ten largest clones take up around 7.6% of the sample. Material: PBMCs. The source of these receptors is a man aged 55-75 years in good health and CMV-seropositive.

The chain combines TRBV6-5 with TRBJ1-5; perhaps TRBD1 as D (5 bases). There are 13 residues in the CDR3. Per the germline V gene, CDR1 is MNHEY and CDR2 is SVGAGI. The V end lost 5 bases, the J end lost 7 bases, and 12 bases lay between the germline ends. The CDR3 sequence is CASSGTGGQPQHF. The DNA for the CDR3 is TGTGCCAGCAGTGGCACGGGGGGGCAGCCCCAGCATTTT.

This clone has just one count. The chain is built from TRBV18 and TRBJ1-4; 7 nucleotides line up with TRBD1. This CDR3 contains 16 residues. Per the germline V gene, CDR1 is KGHSH and CDR2 is LQKENI. The V segment lost 4 bases and the J segment 4 bases; nucleotides outside the gene matches: 9. In DNA form, the CDR3 reads TGTGCCAGCTCACGGCAATGGACAGGCCGTAATGAAAAACTGTTTTTT. Translation: CASSRQWTGRNEKLFF.

V usage is TRBV10-3 and J usage is TRBJ1-2; 9 bases align to TRBD1. Per the germline V gene, CDR1 is ENHRY and CDR2 is SYGVKD. The CDR3 spans 13 residues. V shed 6 bases and J 6 bases; nucleotides not matched to a gene: 5. The CDR3 loop is CAIRSGQGDGYTF. CDR3 sequence (DNA): TGTGCCATCAGGTCGGGACAGGGTGATGGCTACACCTTC.

V is TRBV6-5 and J is TRBJ1-2, with 7 bases identical to TRBD1. The V segment lost 6 bases and the J segment 2 bases; nucleotides outside the gene matches: 3. The CDR3 covers 13 residues. The V gene's germline CDR1 is MNHEY and CDR2 SVGAGI. CDR3 in amino acids: CASRRGQNYGYTF. As DNA, the CDR3 is TGTGCCAGCAGACGGGGACAGAACTATGGCTACACCTTC.

This clone was detected only a few times. J is TRBJ2-5 and V is TRBV19, with 9 bases aligning to TRBD1. The assigned J gene may be wrong: the sequence end matches TRBJ2-7 better. The CDR3 extends over 15 amino acids. The germline CDR1 and CDR2 sequences are LNHDA and SQIVND (reference sequence). The CDR3 DNA is TGTGCCAGTAGTGTTCAAACAGGGGGCGTCTACGAGCAGTACTTC. Its protein is CASSVQTGGVYEQYF.

This sequence joins TRBV28 and TRBJ1-2, with 9 bases lining up with TRBD1. The CDR3 totals 15 residues. Germline V lookup: CDR1 MDHEN, CDR2 SYDVKM. V lost 6 bases and J lost 5; bases outside the gene matches: 10. This CDR3 reads CASSYPVGTGYGYTF. For the CDR3, the DNA is TGTGCCAGCAGCTATCCCGTCGGGACAGGGTATGGCTACACCTTC.

The table lists this clone with a few counts. CDR3 region: CASSLRQNQETQYF. CDR3 sequence (DNA): TGTGCCAGCAGCTTAAGACAGAACCAAGAGACCCAGTACTTC. The chain is built from TRBV13 and TRBJ2-5; possible D gene TRBD1, 5 bases. In germline, CDR1 is PRHDT, CDR2 FYEKMQ (reference sequence). There are 14 residues in the CDR3. V gave up 2 bases and J gave up 0 bases, with 7 bases separating them.

The V and J genes are TRBV11-2 and TRBJ1-1; perhaps TRBD1 as D (6 bases). CDR1 SGHAT and CDR2 FQNNGV come from the germline V gene. The V gene lost 4 bases and the J gene lost 4 bases, with 16 bases spanning the gap. The CDR3 runs 15 residues. The CDR3 protein is CASSSVTTGSTEAFF. CDR3 DNA: TGTGCCAGCAGCTCCGTGACCACAGGGTCCACTGAAGCTTTCTTT. Full variable domain (missing parts from reference TRBV11-2 and TRBJ1-1): EAGVAQSPRYKIIEKRQSVAFWCNPISGHATLYWYQQILGQGPKLLIQFQNNGVVDDSQLPKDRFSAERLKGVDSTLKIQPAKLEDSAVYLCASSSVTTGSTEAFFGQGTRLTVV.

The chain has TRBV5-6 and TRBJ2-3; D not certain. Per the germline V gene, CDR1 is SGHDT and CDR2 is YYEEEE. The CDR3 sequence is 14 residues long. Trimming left V 4 bases short and J 4 bases short, with 13 bases between. The CDR3 DNA sequence: TGTGCCAGCAGCCCCTCAAGCCGGGCAGATACGCAGTATTTT. This encodes CASSPSSRADTQYF. The entire variable domain, with the rest obtained from reference TRBV5-6 and TRBJ2-3, is as follows: DAGVTQSPTHLIKTRGQQVTLRCSPKSGHDTVSWYQQALGQGPQFIFQYYEEEERQRGNFPDRFSGHQFPNYSSELNVNALLLGDSALYLCASSPSSRADTQYFGPGTRLTVL.

CDR3 sequence (DNA): TGTGCCAGCAGTGCTACCGGGACAGAGAGATACGAGCAGTACTTC. Protein: CASSATGTERYEQYF. The chain links TRBV25-1 to TRBJ2-7, with 7 bases fitting TRBD1. Looked up from germline, CDR1 is MGHDK and CDR2 is SYGVNS. The CDR3 is 15 amino acids. The V gene end was trimmed by 4 bases and the J gene end by 4 bases; junction bases not matched to a gene: 10.

The V call is TRBV4-1, the J call TRBJ2-1; D unresolved. The V gene's germline CDR1 is MGHRA and CDR2 YSYEKL. V lost 4 bases, J lost 0 bases, and 10 bases lay in between. The CDR3 spans 15 residues. DNA for the CDR3: TGCGCCAGCAGCCCCGACTCTACCTCCTACAATGAGCAGTTCTTC. Its translation is CASSPDSTSYNEQFF.

The chain links TRBV6-5 to TRBJ1-1; D is uncertain. Germline CDR1 and CDR2: MNHEY and SVGAGI. CDR3 size: 12 residues. Trimming took off 6 bases at V and 11 bases at J, with 16 bases between the two ends. CDR3 nucleotide sequence: TGTGCCAGCAGCCGGGGTTCCCGTGGGGCTTTCTTT. This encodes CASSRGSRGAFF.

CDR3 coding DNA: TGTGCCAGCAGTTTATCAGGGACAGGGGGCACTGAAGCTTTCTTT. Its protein is CASSLSGTGGTEAFF. This sequence joins TRBV27 and TRBJ1-1; 11 bases are a match to TRBD1. Germline V gene data show CDR1 as MNHEY and CDR2 as SMNVEV (reference sequence). CDR3 length equals 15 residues. Trimming took 0 bases from V and 4 from J; bases not matched to a gene: 1.

The J gene is TRBJ2-7, the V gene TRBV28; D is perhaps TRBD2 (6 bases). The V gene lost 2 bases and the J gene lost 0 bases, with 17 bases spanning the gap. Per germline, CDR1 MDHEN and CDR2 SYDVKM. There are 17 residues in the CDR3. CDR3 protein: CASSLTPGAGSSYEQYF. The CDR3 nucleotides read TGTGCCAGCAGTTTAACCCCCGGGGCGGGGAGCTCCTACGAGCAGTACTTC. Looking up the rest from reference TRBV28 and TRBJ2-7 gives the full variable domain: DVKVTQSSRYLVKRTGEKVFLECVQDMDHENMFWYRQDPGLGLRLIYFSYDVKMKEKGDIPEGYSVSREKKERFSLILESASTNQTSMYLCASSLTPGAGSSYEQYFGPGTRLTVT.

The chain has TRBV10-3 and TRBJ1-1, with 9 bases that match TRBD1. Germline values: CDR1 ENHRY, CDR2 SYGVKD. The V gene end was trimmed by 6 bases and the J gene end by 7 bases; junction bases not matched to a gene: 9. The CDR3 loop spans 14 amino acids. DNA for the CDR3: TGTGCCATCAGCCCCGGGACAGGGAAGGTTGAAGCTTTCTTT. It is translated as CAISPGTGKVEAFF.

The rearrangement uses TRBV25-1 and TRBJ2-5, with 10 bases aligning to TRBD1. Trimming cost V 3 bases and J 3 bases; bases outside gene matches: 10. The germline CDR1 and CDR2 sequences are MGHDK and SYGVNS. The CDR3 has 17 amino acids. Here the CDR3 DNA reads TGTGCCAGCAGTGACCCACAGCGGACAGGGGGAGAAGAGACCCAGTACTTC. Translating gives CASSDPQRTGGEETQYF.

This clone was counted a few times. The chain links TRBV19 to TRBJ2-1; 10 bases are shared with TRBD2. The germline gives CDR1 LNHDA, CDR2 SQIVND (reference sequence). Unmatched junction bases numbered 6, after V lost 3 bases and J lost 7 bases. The CDR3 has 15 amino acids. The CDR3 DNA sequence: TGTGCCAGTAGTATCGACTGGACTAGCGGAAATGAGCAGTTCTTC. Its protein product is CASSIDWTSGNEQFF.

The chain combines TRBV4-1 with TRBJ1-6, with D hard to call. The CDR3 spans 19 residues. Germline lookup yields CDR1 MGHRA and CDR2 YSYEKL. Trimming removed 0 bases from V and 9 bases from J, with 24 bases in between. The CDR3 protein is CASSQDPPRAGLGFSPLHF. CDR3 nucleotides: TGCGCCAGCAGCCAAGACCCCCCCCGCGCGGGCCTGGGGTTTTCACCCCTCCACTTT.

V and J are TRBV27 and TRBJ1-2, with a tentative D call TRBD1 (6 bases). V lost 5 bases and J 3 bases, leaving 16 bases between the germline ends. From germline, CDR1 is MNHEY and CDR2 SMNVEV (reference sequence). The CDR3 has 15 residues. Here the CDR3 DNA reads TGTGCCAGCAGTGGATACAGGGAAAAAGACTATGGCTACACCTTC. Amino acids: CASSGYREKDYGYTF.

The rearrangement joins TRBV10-3 to TRBJ1-1; perhaps TRBD1 as D (6 bases). From germline, CDR1 is ENHRY and CDR2 SYGVKD. The CDR3 is 14 amino acids. The V end was cut by 7 bases, the J end by 2 bases, with 14 bases between. CDR3 bases: TGTGCCATCAAAGGACAGATGATAAACACTGAAGCTTTCTTT. It encodes CAIKGQMINTEAFF.

V is TRBV18 and J is TRBJ2-7, with 8 bases matching TRBD1. Germline lookup yields CDR1 KGHSH and CDR2 LQKENI. The CDR3 runs to 13 residues. Trimming cost V 3 bases and J 5 bases; bases outside gene matches: 3. The CDR3 DNA reads TGTGCCAGCTCACCTGACAGGGGCCACGAGCAGTACTTC. Translation: CASSPDRGHEQYF.

The CDR3 here is CASRNSGSNTEAFF. In DNA, the CDR3 is TGCGCCAGCAGGAATTCGGGATCCAACACTGAAGCTTTCTTT. V gene TRBV5-1 combines with J gene TRBJ1-1, with D unclear. The CDR3 loop spans 14 amino acids. Germline assignment: CDR1 SGHRS and CDR2 YFSETQ. V lost 5 bases, J lost 2 bases, and 13 bases lay in between.